This entry features one T cell receptor beta chain sequence. The antigen is not known. These data come from a study of radiotherapy plus CTLA-4 blockade in lung cancer. For the study at large: Objective responses were recorded in more than 15% of patients, with disease control recorded in 25% to 40%.

Using immunoSEQ multiplex PCR, the repertoire was profiled, and TCRdb retains in-frame clones only, with some absent. In the table there are roughly 90,000 clones, 70% to 90% of which are singletons. Germline V gene sequence: CDR1 SGHRS, CDR2 YFSETQ. The CDR3 runs to 15 residues. Study-level points and caveats: The best prediction of response reportedly came from early blood T cell clone dynamics, with interferon-beta. In blood, TCR clones derived from the tumor expanded after radiotherapy plus ipilimumab.

The clonotype was recovered from a human donor with non-small cell lung cancer that progressed on radiotherapy plus ipilimumab. The chain links TRBV5-1 to TRBJ2-5, with 8 bases aligning to TRBD2. The J call is in doubt because the DNA end fits TRBJ2-7 better. Sequences were derived from peripheral blood, sampled from a patient treated with radiotherapy plus ipilimumab. This chain's CDR3 is CASSLTSGGPYEQYF. CDR3 nucleotides: TGCGCCAGCAGCTTAACAAGCGGGGGACCCTACGAGCAGTACTTC.